A single sample gave rise to the 18 T cell receptor beta chains below, sequenced in a study of follicular helper T cells after annual influenza vaccination. This sample's time point: 2014-2015 season, pre-vaccination. The method was immunoSEQ multiplex PCR; TCRdb's version includes in-frame clones alone and lacks a portion of them. The sample includes over 8,000 clones, 80% of them seen just once. Sequenced here: CXCR5+ CD38- circulating T follicular helper cells from blood, sampled on the day of influenza vaccination. The subset: circulating Tfh, non-naive CD4+CXCR5+PD-1+ (ICOS+CD38+ or ICOS-CD38-). These receptors all stem from an adult who received the influenza vaccine.

The chain couples TRBV28 to TRBJ1-1, with D possibly TRBD1 on 5 matching bases. V was trimmed by 10 bases and J by 1 base, leaving 16 bases between them. This CDR3 is 14 amino acids long. CDR1 and CDR2 (germline): MDHEN, SYDVKM. CDR3 DNA: TGTGCCACCGGGGGTGGGCTTTCGAACACTGAAGCTTTCTTT. This gives the protein CATGGGLSNTEAFF.

This clone was recorded only once. The chain is built from TRBV5-1 and TRBJ2-3; perhaps D is TRBD1 or TRBD2 (6 bases each). Trimming shortened V by 1 base and J by 0 bases, and 12 bases separated the two germline ends. The length of the CDR3 is 16 residues. Per the germline V gene, CDR1 is SGHRS and CDR2 is YFSETQ. The chain's CDR3 is CASSLKSGASTDTQYF. The CDR3 DNA reads TGCGCCAGCAGCTTGAAGTCGGGGGCTAGCACAGATACGCAGTATTTT.

The CDR3 sequence is CASSAHGGGSYNEQFF. The CDR3 coding sequence is TGTGCCAGCAGCGCCCATGGGGGGGGCTCCTACAATGAGCAGTTCTTC. The chain couples TRBV9 to TRBJ2-1, with TRBD2 matching 7 bases. Unmatched junction bases numbered 6, after V lost 3 bases and J lost 0 bases. CDR1 is SGDLS, CDR2 YYNGEE, per germline. This CDR3 comprises 16 residues.

The chain links TRBV4-1 to TRBJ2-7, with 15 bases fitting TRBD2. V dropped 4 bases and J dropped 0; count of bases not matched to a gene: 7. The CDR3 length is 18 residues. Per the germline V gene, CDR1 is MGHRA and CDR2 is YSYEKL. In DNA form, the CDR3 reads TGCGCCAGCAGCCCGGGACTAGCGGGAGGCCTGAGCTCCTACGAGCAGTACTTC. This sequence encodes CASSPGLAGGLSSYEQYF.

The chain couples TRBV19 to TRBJ2-1; perhaps TRBD1 as D (5 bases). This CDR3 has 16 residues. V shed 0 bases and J shed 0 bases, with 9 bases lying between them. Germline V CDR1 and CDR2: LNHDA, SQIVND (reference sequence). For the CDR3, the DNA is TGTGCCAGTAGTATAGAAACAGGCAGCTCCTACAATGAGCAGTTCTTC. It specifies CASSIETGSSYNEQFF.

The rearrangement joins TRBV19 to TRBJ1-2; D gene unclear. Trimming cost V 6 bases and J 4 bases, with 15 bases left between them. Per germline, CDR1 LNHDA and CDR2 SQIVND (reference sequence). The CDR3 covers 14 residues. In nucleotides, the CDR3 is TGTGCCAGTAGGGACGTCGGGGTGGGCTATGGCTACACCTTC. Protein product: CASRDVGVGYGYTF.

The rearrangement uses TRBV11-1 and TRBJ2-2; tentatively, D is TRBD1 (6 bases). Trimming stripped 5 bases from V and 3 bases from J, with 16 bases between. The germline V gene encodes CDR1 SGHAT and CDR2 FQDESV (reference sequence). The CDR3 sequence is 16 residues long. The CDR3, as DNA: TGTGCCAGCAGCCCCCGGGACACTTCTTACACCGGGGAGCTGTTTTTT. Its protein product is CASSPRDTSYTGELFF.

V and J are TRBV30 and TRBJ2-2; 14 bases align to TRBD2. The V gene end was trimmed by 0 bases and the J gene end by 3 bases; junction bases not matched to a gene: 3. The germline gives CDR1 GTSNPN, CDR2 SVGIG (reference sequence). The CDR3 is 17 amino acids. CDR3 residues: CAWSVLGLAGDTGELFF. CDR3 nucleotide sequence: TGTGCCTGGAGTGTCCTGGGACTAGCGGGAGACACCGGGGAGCTGTTTTTT.

The chain is built from TRBV18 and TRBJ2-3, with 10 bases identical to TRBD2. The CDR3 has 16 residues. V gave up 3 bases and J gave up 5 bases; unmatched junction bases: 8. Germline V gene data show CDR1 as KGHSH and CDR2 as LQKENI. The CDR3: CASSPNPSGSGDTQYF. CDR3 bases: TGTGCCAGCTCACCCAACCCTAGCGGGAGTGGAGATACGCAGTATTTT.

The chain joins TRBV11-2 to TRBJ2-1; tentative D call: TRBD2 (7 bases). Germline CDR1 reads SGHAT; CDR2 reads FQNNGV. The V end lost 5 bases, the J end lost 0 bases, and 17 bases lay between the germline ends. The CDR3 is 17 residues long. CDR3 DNA sequence: TGTGCCAGCAGCACAACTTTAGGGGGGGCCTCCTACAATGAGCAGTTCTTC. Translating gives CASSTTLGGASYNEQFF.

This sequence joins TRBV6-1 and TRBJ1-2, with D maybe TRBD1 (5 bases). CDR1 is MNHNS and CDR2 is SASEGT in the germline V gene. The CDR3 contains 14 residues. The ends were cut back, 3 bases at V and 0 bases at J, with 8 bases in the middle. CDR3 bases: TGTGCCAGCAGTGAGACAGCTTCTAACTATGGCTACACCTTC. As protein: CASSETASNYGYTF.

The chain carries TRBV6-5 and TRBJ2-3, with 7 bases fitting TRBD2. V shed 5 bases and J 2 bases; nucleotides not matched to a gene: 4. The length of the CDR3 is 14 residues. Germline V gene data show CDR1 as MNHEY and CDR2 as SVGAGI. This CDR3 reads CASSREANTDTQYF. In nucleotides, the CDR3 is TGTGCCAGCAGTCGGGAGGCTAACACAGATACGCAGTATTTT.

In its sample, this clone ranks as large. The chain employs TRBV5-1 and TRBJ1-6; 8 nucleotides agree with TRBD1. This CDR3 contains 15 residues. Germline CDR1 and CDR2: SGHRS and YFSETQ. V lost 0 bases and J lost 6; bases outside the gene matches: 2. CDR3 amino acids: CASSLAGGRNSPLHF. CDR3 DNA: TGCGCCAGCAGCTTGGCAGGGGGCCGTAATTCACCCCTCCACTTT.

The chain is built from TRBV10-3 and TRBJ2-2, with D unresolved. V shed 4 bases and J shed 5 bases, with 8 bases lying between them. The CDR3 has 13 residues. Looked up from germline, CDR1 is ENHRY and CDR2 is SYGVKD. The CDR3 DNA reads as TGTGCCATCAGTGGAGGTTTAACCGGGGAGCTGTTTTTT. Amino acid sequence: CAISGGLTGELFF.

This clone was found a few times. This sequence joins TRBV7-2 and TRBJ2-7, with D perhaps TRBD2 (6 bases). The germline gives CDR1 SGHTA, CDR2 FQGNSA. CDR3 length: 13 residues. Trimming pared 7 bases from V and 2 bases from J, leaving 12 bases between. CDR3 DNA: TGTGCCAGCAAGGGACTCGCAACCTACGAGCAGTACTTC. It is translated as CASKGLATYEQYF. Complete variable domain (other parts from reference TRBV7-2 and TRBJ2-7): GAGVSQSPSNKVTEKGKDVELRCDPISGHTALYWYRQSLGQGLEFLIYFQGNSAPDKSGLPSDRFSAERTGGSVSTLTIQRTQQEDSAVYLCASKGLATYEQYFGPGTRLTVT.

The table lists this clone with a few counts. This sequence joins TRBV11-2 and TRBJ1-2, with D possibly TRBD1 on 5 matching bases. The CDR3 is 16 residues long. V shed 5 bases and J shed 6 bases, with 22 bases lying between them. The germline CDR1 and CDR2 sequences are SGHAT and FQNNGV. The CDR3, as DNA: TGTGCCAGCAGCCCAATAGTGGGGGGACCTCCTCATGGCTACACCTTC. Translation gives CASSPIVGGPPHGYTF.

V is TRBV18 and J is TRBJ2-3; D call uncertain. Germline CDR1 and CDR2: KGHSH and LQKENI. V lost 10 bases, J lost 1 base, and 12 bases lay in between. The length of the CDR3 is 13 residues. The CDR3 loop reads CATGSRGTDTQYF. Written as DNA, the CDR3 is TGTGCCACCGGCTCTAGGGGCACAGATACGCAGTATTTT.

This chain joins TRBV11-2 and TRBJ2-1; D possibly corresponds to TRBD1 (6 bases). V lost 3 bases, J lost 6 bases, and 15 bases lay in between. The CDR3 loop spans 15 amino acids. Germline CDR1 SGHAT, CDR2 FQNNGV. The CDR3 region is CASSFGRGPFNEQFF. The DNA for the CDR3 is TGTGCCAGCAGCTTCGGCAGGGGCCCCTTCAATGAGCAGTTCTTC.